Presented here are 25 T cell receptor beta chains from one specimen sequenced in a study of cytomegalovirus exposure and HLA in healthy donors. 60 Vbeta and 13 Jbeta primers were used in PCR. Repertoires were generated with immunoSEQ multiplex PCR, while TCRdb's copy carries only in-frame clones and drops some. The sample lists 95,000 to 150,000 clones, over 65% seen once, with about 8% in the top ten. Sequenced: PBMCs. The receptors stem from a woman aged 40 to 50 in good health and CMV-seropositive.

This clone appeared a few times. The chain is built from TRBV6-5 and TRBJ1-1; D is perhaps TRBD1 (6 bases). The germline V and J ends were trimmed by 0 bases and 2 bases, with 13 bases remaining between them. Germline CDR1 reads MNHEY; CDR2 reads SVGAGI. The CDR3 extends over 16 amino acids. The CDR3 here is CASSYSIDRLNTEAFF. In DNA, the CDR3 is TGTGCCAGCAGTTACTCCATAGACAGGCTAAACACTGAAGCTTTCTTT.

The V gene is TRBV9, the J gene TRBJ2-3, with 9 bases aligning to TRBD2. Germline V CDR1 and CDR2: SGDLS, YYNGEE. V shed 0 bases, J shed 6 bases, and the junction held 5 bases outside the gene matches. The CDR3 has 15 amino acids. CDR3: CASSVVASGVDTQYF. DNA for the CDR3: TGTGCCAGCAGCGTAGTCGCTAGCGGGGTGGATACGCAGTATTTT.

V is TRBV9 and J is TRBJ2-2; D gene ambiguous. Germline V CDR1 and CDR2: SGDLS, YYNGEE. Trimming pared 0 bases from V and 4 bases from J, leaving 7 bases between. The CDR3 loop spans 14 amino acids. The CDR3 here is CASSVVTSTGELFF. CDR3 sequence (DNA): TGTGCCAGCAGCGTAGTGACAAGCACCGGGGAGCTGTTTTTT. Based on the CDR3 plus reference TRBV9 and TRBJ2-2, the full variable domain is DSGVTQTPKHLITATGQRVTLRCSPRSGDLSVYWYQQSLDQGLQFLIQYYNGEERAKGNILERFSAQQFPDLHSELNLSSLELGDSALYFCASSVVTSTGELFFGEGSRLTVL.

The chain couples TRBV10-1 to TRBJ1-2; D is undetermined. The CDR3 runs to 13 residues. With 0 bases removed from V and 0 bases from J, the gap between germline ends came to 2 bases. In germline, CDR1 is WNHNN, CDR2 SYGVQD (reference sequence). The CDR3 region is CASSESTNYGYTF. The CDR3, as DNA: TGCGCCAGCAGTGAGTCCACTAACTATGGCTACACCTTC.

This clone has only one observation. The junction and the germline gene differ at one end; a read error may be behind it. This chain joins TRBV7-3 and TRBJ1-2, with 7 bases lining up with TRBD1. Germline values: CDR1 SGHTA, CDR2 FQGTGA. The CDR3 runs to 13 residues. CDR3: CASSSSGQEGVAF. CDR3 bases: TGTGCCAGCAGCTCCTCCGGACAGGAAGGGGTCGCCTTC.

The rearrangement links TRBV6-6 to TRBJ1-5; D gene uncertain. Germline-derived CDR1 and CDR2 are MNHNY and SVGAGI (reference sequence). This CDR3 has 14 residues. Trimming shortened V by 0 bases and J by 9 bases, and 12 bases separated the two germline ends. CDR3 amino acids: CASSYSRNSRPQHF. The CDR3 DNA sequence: TGTGCCAGCAGTTACTCGAGGAATTCGCGGCCCCAGCATTTT.

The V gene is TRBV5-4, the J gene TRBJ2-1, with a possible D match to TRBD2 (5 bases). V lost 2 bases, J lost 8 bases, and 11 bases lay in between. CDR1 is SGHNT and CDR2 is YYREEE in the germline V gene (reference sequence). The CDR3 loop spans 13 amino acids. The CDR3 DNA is TGTGCCAGCAGCTTTCCCGGGGTCGATGAGCAGTTCTTC. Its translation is CASSFPGVDEQFF. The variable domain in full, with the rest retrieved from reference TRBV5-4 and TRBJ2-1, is ETGVTQSPTHLIKTRGQQVTLRCSSQSGHNTVSWYQQALGQGPQFIFQYYREEENGRGNFPPRFSGLQFPNYSSELNVNALELDDSALYLCASSFPGVDEQFFGPGTRLTVL.

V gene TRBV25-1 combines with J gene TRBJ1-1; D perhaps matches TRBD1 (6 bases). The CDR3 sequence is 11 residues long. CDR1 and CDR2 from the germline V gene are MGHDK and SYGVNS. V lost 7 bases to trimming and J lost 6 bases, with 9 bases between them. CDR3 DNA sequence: TGTGCCAGCATTACAGGGTCTGAAGCTTTCTTT. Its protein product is CASITGSEAFF.

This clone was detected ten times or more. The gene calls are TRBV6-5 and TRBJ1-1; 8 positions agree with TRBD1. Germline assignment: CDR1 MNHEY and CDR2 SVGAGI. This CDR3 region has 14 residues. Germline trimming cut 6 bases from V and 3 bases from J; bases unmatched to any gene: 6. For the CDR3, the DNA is TGTGCCAGCAGATTCAGGGGGCGAGACACTGAAGCTTTCTTT. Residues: CASRFRGRDTEAFF.

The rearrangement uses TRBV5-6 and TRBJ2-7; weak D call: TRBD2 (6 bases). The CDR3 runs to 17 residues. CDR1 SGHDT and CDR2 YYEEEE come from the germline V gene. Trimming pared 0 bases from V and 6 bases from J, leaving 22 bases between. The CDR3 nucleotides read TGTGCCAGCAGCTTGGGGGAGACCCGGCGTGGGGGGACCGAGCAGTACTTC. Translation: CASSLGETRRGGTEQYF. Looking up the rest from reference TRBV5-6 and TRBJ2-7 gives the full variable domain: DAGVTQSPTHLIKTRGQQVTLRCSPKSGHDTVSWYQQALGQGPQFIFQYYEEEERQRGNFPDRFSGHQFPNYSSELNVNALLLGDSALYLCASSLGETRRGGTEQYFGPGTRLTVT.

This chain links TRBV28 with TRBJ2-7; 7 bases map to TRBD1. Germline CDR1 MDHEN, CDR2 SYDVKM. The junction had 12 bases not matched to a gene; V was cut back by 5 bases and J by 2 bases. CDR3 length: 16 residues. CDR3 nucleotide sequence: TGTGCCAGCAGTCCACCGGACAGGAGCATTCCCTACGAGCAGTACTTC. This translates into CASSPPDRSIPYEQYF. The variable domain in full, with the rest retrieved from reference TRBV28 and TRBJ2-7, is DVKVTQSSRYLVKRTGEKVFLECVQDMDHENMFWYRQDPGLGLRLIYFSYDVKMKEKGDIPEGYSVSREKKERFSLILESASTNQTSMYLCASSPPDRSIPYEQYFGPGTRLTVT.

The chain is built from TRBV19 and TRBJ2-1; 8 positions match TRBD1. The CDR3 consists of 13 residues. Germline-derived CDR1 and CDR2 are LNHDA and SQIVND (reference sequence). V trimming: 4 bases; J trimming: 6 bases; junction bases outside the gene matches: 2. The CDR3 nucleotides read TGTGCCAGTAGTAAAGGACAGGGCAATGAGCAGTTCTTC. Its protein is CASSKGQGNEQFF. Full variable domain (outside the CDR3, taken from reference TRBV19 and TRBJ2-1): DGGITQSPKYLFRKEGQNVTLSCEQNLNHDAMYWYRQDPGQGLRLIYYSQIVNDFQKGDIAEGYSVSREKKESFPLTVTSAQKNPTAFYLCASSKGQGNEQFFGPGTRLTVL.

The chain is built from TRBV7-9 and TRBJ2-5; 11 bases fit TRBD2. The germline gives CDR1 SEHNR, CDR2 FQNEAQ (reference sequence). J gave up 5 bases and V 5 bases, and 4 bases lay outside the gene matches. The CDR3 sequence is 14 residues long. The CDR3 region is CASSIASGGETQYF. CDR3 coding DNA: TGTGCCAGCAGCATTGCTAGCGGGGGGGAGACCCAGTACTTC.

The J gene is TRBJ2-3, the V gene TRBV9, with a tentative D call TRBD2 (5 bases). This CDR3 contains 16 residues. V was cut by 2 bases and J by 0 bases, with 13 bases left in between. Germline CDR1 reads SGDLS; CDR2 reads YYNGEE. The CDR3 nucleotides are TGTGCCAGCAGCGTCGGGGTCTCATCTAGCACAGATACGCAGTATTTT. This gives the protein CASSVGVSSSTDTQYF.

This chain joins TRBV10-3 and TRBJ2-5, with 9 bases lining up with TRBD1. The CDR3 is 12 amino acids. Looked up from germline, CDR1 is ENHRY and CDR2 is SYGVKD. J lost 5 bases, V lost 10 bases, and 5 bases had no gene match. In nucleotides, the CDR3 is TGTGCCACCGGACAGGGGTGGGAGACCCAGTACTTC. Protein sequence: CATGQGWETQYF.

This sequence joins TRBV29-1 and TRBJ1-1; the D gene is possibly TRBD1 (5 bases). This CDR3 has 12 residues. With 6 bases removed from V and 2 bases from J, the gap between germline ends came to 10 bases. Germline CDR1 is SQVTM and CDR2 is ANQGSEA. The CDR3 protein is CSVRQKNTEAFF. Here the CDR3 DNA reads TGCAGCGTGCGACAGAAAAACACTGAAGCTTTCTTT.

CDR3 sequence (DNA): TGTGCCAGCAGCTTCAGACAGGGCACCTTTCATGAAGCTTTCTTT. This sequence encodes CASSFRQGTFHEAFF. The chain combines TRBV7-9 with TRBJ1-1; 7 nucleotides align to TRBD1. The germline gives CDR1 SEHNR, CDR2 FQNEAQ (reference sequence). Trimming took 3 bases from V and 7 from J; bases not matched to a gene: 11. This CDR3 is 15 amino acids long. Full variable domain (rest looked up from reference TRBV7-9 and TRBJ1-1): DTGVSQNPRHKITKRGQNVTFRCDPISEHNRLYWYRQTLGQGPEFLTYFQNEAQLEKSRLLSDRFSAERPKGSFSTLEIQRTEQGDSAMYLCASSFRQGTFHEAFFGQGTRLTVV.

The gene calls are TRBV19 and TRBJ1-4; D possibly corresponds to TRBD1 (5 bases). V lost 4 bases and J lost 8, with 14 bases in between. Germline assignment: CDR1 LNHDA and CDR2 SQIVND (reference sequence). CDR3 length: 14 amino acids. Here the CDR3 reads CASSRGDVEEKLFF. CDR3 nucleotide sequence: TGTGCCAGTAGTAGGGGGGATGTGGAGGAAAAACTGTTTTTT.

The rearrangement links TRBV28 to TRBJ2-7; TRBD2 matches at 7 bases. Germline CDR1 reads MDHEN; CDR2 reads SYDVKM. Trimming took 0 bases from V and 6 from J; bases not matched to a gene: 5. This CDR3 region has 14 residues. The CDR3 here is CASSLWAGRSEQYF. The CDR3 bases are TGTGCCAGCAGTTTATGGGCCGGGAGGAGCGAGCAGTACTTC.

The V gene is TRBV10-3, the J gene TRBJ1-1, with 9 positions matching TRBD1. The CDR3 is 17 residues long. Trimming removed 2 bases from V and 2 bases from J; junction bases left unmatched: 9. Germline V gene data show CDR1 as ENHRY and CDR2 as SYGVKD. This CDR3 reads CAISEQGTGSPNTEAFF. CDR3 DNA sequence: TGTGCCATCAGTGAGCAGGGGACAGGGTCCCCAAACACTGAAGCTTTCTTT.

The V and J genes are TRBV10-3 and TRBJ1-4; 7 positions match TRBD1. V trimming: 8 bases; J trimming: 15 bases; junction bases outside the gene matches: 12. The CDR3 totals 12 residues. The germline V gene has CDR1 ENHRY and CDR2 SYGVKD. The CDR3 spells CAIGHGDDRVFF. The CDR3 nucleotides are TGTGCCATCGGACATGGGGATGACAGGGTGTTTTTT.

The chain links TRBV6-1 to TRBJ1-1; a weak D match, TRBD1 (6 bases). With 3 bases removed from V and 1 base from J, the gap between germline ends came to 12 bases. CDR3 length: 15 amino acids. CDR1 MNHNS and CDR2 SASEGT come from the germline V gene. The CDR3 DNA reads TGTGCCAGCAGTGAGAGGAGGGGGGGGAACACTGAAGCTTTCTTT. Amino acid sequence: CASSERRGGNTEAFF.

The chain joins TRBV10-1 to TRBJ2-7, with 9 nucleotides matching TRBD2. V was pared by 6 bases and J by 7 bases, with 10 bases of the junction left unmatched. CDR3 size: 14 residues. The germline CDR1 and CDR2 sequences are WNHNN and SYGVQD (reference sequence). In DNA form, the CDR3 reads TGCGCCAGCAGCCCTAGCGGGGCAGTGTTTGAGCAGTACTTC. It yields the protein CASSPSGAVFEQYF.

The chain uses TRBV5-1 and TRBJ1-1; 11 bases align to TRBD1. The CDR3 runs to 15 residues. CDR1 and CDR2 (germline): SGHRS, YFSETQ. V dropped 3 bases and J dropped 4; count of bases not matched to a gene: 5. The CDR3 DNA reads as TGCGCCAGCAGCTCCCAGGGACAGGGGGTCACTGAAGCTTTCTTT. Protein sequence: CASSSQGQGVTEAFF.

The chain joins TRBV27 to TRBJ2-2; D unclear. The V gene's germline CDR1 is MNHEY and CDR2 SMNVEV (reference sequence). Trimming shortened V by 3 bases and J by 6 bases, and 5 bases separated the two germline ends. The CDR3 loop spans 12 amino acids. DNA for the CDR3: TGTGCCAGCAGTTTGCTACCCGGGGAGCTGTTTTTT. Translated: CASSLLPGELFF.